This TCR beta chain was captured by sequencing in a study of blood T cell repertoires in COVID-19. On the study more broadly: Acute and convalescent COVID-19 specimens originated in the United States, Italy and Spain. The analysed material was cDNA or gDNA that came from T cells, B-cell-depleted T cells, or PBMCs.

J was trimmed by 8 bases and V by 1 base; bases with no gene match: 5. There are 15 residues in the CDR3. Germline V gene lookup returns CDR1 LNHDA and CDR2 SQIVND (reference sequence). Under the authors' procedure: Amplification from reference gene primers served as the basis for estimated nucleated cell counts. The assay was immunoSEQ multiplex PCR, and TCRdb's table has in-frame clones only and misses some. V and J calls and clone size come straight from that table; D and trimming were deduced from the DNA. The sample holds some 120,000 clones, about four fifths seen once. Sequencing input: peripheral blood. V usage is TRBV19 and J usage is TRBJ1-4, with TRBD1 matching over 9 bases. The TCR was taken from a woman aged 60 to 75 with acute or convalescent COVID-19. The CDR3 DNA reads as TGTGCCAGTAGTATAGCACAGGGGGCAGGGGAAAAACTGTTTTTT. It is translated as CASSIAQGAGEKLFF. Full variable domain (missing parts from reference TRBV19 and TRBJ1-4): DGGITQSPKYLFRKEGQNVTLSCEQNLNHDAMYWYRQDPGQGLRLIYYSQIVNDFQKGDIAEGYSVSREKKESFPLTVTSAQKNPTAFYLCASSIAQGAGEKLFFGSGTQLSVL.